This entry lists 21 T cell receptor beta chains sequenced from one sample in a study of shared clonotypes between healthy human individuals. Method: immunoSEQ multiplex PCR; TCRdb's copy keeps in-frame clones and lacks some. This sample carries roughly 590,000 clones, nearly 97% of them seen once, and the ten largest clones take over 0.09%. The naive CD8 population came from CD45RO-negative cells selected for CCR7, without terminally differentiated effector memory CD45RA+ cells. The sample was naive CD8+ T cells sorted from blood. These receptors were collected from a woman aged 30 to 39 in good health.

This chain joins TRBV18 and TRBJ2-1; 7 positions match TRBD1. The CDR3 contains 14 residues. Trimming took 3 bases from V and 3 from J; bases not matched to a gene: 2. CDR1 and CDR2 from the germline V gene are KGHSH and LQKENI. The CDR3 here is CASSPRDSYNEQFF. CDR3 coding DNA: TGTGCCAGCTCACCGAGGGACAGCTACAATGAGCAGTTCTTC.

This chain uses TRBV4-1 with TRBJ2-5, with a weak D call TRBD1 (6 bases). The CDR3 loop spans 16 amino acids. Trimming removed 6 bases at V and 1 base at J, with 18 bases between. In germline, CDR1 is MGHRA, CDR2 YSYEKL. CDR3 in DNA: TGCGCCAGCAGTCGGAGACGACAGGCGACCCAAGAGACCCAGTACTTC. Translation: CASSRRRQATQETQYF.

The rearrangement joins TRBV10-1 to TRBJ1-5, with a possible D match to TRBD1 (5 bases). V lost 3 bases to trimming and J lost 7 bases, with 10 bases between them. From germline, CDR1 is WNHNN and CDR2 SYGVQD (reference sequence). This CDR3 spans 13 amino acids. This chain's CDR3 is CASSEGVGQPQHF. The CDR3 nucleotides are TGCGCCAGCAGTGAAGGGGTTGGACAGCCCCAGCATTTT.

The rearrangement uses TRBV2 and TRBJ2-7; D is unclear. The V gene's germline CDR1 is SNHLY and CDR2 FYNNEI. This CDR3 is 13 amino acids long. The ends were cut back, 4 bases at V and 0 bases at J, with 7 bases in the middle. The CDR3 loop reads CASSVNLSYEQYF. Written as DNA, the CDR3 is TGTGCCAGCAGTGTCAATCTCTCCTACGAGCAGTACTTC. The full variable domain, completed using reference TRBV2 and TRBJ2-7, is EPEVTQTPSHQVTQMGQEVILRCVPISNHLYFYWYRQILGQKVEFLVSFYNNEISEKSEIFDDQFSVERPDGSNFTLKIRSTKLEDSAMYFCASSVNLSYEQYFGPGTRLTVT.

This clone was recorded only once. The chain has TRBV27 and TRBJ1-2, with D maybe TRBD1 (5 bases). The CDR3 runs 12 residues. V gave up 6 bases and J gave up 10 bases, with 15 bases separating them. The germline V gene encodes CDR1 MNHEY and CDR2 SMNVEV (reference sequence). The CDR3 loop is CASSVWGVNYTF. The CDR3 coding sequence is TGTGCCAGCAGCGTTTGGGGGGTGAACTACACCTTC.

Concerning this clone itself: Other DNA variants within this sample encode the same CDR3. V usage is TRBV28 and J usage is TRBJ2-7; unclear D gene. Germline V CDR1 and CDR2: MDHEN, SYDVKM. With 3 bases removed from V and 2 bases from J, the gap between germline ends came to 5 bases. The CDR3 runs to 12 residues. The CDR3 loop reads CASSFSAYEQYF. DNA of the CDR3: TGTGCCAGCAGTTTCTCTGCCTACGAGCAGTACTTC. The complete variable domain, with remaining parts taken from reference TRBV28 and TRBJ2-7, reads DVKVTQSSRYLVKRTGEKVFLECVQDMDHENMFWYRQDPGLGLRLIYFSYDVKMKEKGDIPEGYSVSREKKERFSLILESASTNQTSMYLCASSFSAYEQYFGPGTRLTVT.

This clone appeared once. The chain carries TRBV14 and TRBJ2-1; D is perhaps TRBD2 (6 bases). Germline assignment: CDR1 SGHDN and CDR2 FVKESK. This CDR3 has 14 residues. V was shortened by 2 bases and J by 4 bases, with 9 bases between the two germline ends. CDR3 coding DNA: TGTGCCAGCAGCCAACGGCGGGAATACAATGAGCAGTTCTTC. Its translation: CASSQRREYNEQFF.

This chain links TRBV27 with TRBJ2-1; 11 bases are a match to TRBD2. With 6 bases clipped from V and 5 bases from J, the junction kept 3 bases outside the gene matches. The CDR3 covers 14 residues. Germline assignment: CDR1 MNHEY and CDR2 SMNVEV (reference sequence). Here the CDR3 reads CASRLAGGHNEQFF. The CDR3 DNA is TGTGCCAGCAGGCTAGCGGGAGGCCACAATGAGCAGTTCTTC.

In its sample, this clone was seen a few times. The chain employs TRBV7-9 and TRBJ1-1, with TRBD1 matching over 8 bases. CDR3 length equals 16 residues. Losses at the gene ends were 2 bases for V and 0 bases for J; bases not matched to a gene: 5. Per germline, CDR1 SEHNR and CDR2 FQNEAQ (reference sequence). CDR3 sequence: CASSLSTGGLNTEAFF. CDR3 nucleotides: TGTGCCAGCAGCTTATCTACAGGGGGTCTGAACACTGAAGCTTTCTTT. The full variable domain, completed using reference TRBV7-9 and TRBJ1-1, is DTGVSQNPRHKITKRGQNVTFRCDPISEHNRLYWYRQTLGQGPEFLTYFQNEAQLEKSRLLSDRFSAERPKGSFSTLEIQRTEQGDSAMYLCASSLSTGGLNTEAFFGQGTRLTVV.

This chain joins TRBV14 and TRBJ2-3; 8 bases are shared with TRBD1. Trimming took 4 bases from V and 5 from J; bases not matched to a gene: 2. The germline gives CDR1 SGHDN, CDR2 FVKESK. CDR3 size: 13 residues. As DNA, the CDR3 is TGTGCCAGCAGCCGGGACAGGCTAGATACGCAGTATTTT. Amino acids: CASSRDRLDTQYF.

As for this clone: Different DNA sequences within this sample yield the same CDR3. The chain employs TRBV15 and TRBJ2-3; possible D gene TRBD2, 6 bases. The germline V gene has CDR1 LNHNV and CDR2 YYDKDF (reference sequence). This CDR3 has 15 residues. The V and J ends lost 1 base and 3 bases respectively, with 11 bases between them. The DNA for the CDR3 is TGTGCCACCAGCAGAGCCGGGACTTCGACAGATACGCAGTATTTT. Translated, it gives CATSRAGTSTDTQYF.

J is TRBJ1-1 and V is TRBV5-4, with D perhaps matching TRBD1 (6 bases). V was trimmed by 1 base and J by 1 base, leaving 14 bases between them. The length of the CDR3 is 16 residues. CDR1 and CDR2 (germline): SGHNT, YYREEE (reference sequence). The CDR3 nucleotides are TGTGCCAGCAGCTTGATGGGGGGCAGGTCGAACACTGAAGCTTTCTTT. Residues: CASSLMGGRSNTEAFF.

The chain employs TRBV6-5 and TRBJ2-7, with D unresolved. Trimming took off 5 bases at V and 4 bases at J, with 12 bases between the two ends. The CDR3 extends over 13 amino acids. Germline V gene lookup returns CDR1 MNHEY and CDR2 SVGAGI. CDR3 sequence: CASSPVPRYEQYF. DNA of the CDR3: TGTGCCAGCAGTCCAGTCCCAAGATACGAGCAGTACTTC.

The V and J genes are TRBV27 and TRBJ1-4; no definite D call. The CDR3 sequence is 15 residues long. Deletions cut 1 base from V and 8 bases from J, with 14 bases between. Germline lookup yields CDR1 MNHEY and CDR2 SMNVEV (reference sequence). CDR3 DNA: TGTGCCAGCAGTTTATTTAACCCCCCGGCGGAAAAACTGTTTTTT. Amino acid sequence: CASSLFNPPAEKLFF.

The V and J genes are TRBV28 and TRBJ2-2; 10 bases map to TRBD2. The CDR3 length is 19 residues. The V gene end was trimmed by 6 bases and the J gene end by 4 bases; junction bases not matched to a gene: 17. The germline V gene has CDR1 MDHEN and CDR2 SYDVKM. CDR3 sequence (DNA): TGTGCCAGCAGCCTAAACGCCCTACTAGCGGGGCAACCCACCGGGGAGCTGTTTTTT. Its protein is CASSLNALLAGQPTGELFF.

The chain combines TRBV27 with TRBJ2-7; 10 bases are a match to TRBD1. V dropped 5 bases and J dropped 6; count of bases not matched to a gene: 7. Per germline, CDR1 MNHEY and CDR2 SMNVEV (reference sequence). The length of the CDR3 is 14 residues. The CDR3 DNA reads TGTGCCAGCAGTCACCCGGGACAGGGGCTCGAGCAGTACTTC. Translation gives CASSHPGQGLEQYF.

This chain's CDR3 is CASSWTVARGTTDTQYF. The DNA of the CDR3 is TGTGCCAGCAGTTGGACAGTGGCTCGTGGAACCACAGATACGCAGTATTTT. This chain connects TRBV27 to TRBJ2-3; TRBD1 might be the D (6 bases). V lost 4 bases and J lost 2, with 19 bases in between. Germline V lookup: CDR1 MNHEY, CDR2 SMNVEV (reference sequence). CDR3 length: 17 amino acids.

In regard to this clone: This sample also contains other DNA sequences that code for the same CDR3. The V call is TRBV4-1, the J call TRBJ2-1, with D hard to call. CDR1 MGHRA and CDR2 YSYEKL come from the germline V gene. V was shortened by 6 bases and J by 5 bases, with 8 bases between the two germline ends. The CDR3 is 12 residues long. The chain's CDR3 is CASSPTNNEQFF. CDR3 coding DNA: TGCGCCAGCAGTCCCACCAACAATGAGCAGTTCTTC.

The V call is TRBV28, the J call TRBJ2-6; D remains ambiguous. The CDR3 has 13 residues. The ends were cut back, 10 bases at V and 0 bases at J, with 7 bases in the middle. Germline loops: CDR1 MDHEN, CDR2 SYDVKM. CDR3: CATTGSGANVLTF. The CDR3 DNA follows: TGTGCCACCACCGGCTCTGGGGCCAACGTCCTGACTTTC.

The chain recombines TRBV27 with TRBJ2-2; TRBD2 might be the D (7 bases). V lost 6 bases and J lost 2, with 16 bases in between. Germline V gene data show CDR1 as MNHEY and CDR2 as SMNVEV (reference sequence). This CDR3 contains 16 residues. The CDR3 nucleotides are TGTGCCAGCAGGGGGGGGGCGGGAGATAACACCGGGGAGCTGTTTTTT. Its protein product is CASRGGAGDNTGELFF.

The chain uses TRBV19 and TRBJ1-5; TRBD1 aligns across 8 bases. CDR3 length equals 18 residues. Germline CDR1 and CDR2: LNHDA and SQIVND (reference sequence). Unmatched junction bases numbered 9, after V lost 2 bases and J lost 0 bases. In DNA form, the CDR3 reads TGTGCCAGTAGTATAAGTGACAGGGGCCCAAATAGCAATCAGCCCCAGCATTTT. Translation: CASSISDRGPNSNQPQHF.